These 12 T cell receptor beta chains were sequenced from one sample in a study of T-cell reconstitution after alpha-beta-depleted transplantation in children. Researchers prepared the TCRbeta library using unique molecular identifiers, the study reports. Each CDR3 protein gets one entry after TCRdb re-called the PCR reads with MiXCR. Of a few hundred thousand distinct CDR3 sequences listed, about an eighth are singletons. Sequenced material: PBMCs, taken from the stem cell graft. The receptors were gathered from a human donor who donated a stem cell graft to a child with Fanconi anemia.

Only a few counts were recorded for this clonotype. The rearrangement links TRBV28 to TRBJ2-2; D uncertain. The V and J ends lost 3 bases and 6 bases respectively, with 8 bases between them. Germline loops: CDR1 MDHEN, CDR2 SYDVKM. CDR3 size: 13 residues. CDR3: CASSLRLPGELFF. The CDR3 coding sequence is TGTGCCAGCAGTTTGAGGCTCCCCGGGGAGCTGTTTTTT.

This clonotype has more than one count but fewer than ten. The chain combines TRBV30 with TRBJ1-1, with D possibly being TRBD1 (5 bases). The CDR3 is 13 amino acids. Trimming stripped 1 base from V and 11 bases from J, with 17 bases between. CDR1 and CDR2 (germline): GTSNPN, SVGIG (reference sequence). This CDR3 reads CAWSGDDNNRAFF. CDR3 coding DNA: TGTGCCTGGAGTGGGGACGACAACAACCGGGCTTTCTTT.

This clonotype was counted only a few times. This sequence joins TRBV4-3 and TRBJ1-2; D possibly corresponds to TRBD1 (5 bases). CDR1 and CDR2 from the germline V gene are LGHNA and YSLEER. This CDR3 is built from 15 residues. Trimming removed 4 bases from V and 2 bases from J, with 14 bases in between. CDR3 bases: TGCGCCAGCAGCCCCACCCAAGGGGACAACTATGGCTACACCTTC. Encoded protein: CASSPTQGDNYGYTF.

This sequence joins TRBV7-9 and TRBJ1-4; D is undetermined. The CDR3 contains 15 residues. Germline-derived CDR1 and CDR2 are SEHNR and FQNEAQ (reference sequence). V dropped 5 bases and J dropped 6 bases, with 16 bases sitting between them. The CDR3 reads CASSPSAGVDEKLFF. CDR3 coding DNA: TGTGCCAGCAGCCCTTCGGCGGGCGTGGATGAAAAACTGTTTTTT.

CDR3 sequence: CASSIDLAYTQYF. CDR3 DNA sequence: TGTGCCAGTAGTATAGATCTGGCATATACGCAGTATTTT. The chain combines TRBV19 with TRBJ2-3, with D unresolved. The ends were cut back, 0 bases at V and 7 bases at J, with 8 bases in the middle. Germline V gene sequence: CDR1 LNHDA, CDR2 SQIVND (reference sequence). The length of the CDR3 is 13 residues.

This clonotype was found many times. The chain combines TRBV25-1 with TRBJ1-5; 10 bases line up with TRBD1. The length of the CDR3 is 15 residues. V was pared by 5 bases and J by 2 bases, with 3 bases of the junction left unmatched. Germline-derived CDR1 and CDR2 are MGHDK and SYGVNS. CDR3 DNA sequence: TGTGCCAGCAGTCAAGGACAGGGGGGCAATCAGCCCCAGCATTTT. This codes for CASSQGQGGNQPQHF.

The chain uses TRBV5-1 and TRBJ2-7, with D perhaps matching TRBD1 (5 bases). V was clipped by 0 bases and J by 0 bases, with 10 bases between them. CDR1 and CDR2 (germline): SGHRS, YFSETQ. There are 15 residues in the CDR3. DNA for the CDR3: TGCGCCAGCAGCTTGGGACAGTCTCACTCCTACGAGCAGTACTTC. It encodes CASSLGQSHSYEQYF.

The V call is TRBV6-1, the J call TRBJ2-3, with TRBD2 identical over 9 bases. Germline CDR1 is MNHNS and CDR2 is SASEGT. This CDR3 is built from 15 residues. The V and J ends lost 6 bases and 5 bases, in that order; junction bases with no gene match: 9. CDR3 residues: CASSRAGGPGDTQYF. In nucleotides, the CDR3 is TGTGCCAGCAGCCGTGCGGGGGGGCCTGGAGATACGCAGTATTTT.

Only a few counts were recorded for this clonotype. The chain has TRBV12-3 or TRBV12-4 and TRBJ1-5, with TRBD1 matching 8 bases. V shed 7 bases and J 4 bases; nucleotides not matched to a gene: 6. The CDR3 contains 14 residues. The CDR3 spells CASTRTGINQPQHF. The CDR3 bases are TGTGCCAGCACCAGGACAGGGATAAATCAGCCCCAGCATTTT.

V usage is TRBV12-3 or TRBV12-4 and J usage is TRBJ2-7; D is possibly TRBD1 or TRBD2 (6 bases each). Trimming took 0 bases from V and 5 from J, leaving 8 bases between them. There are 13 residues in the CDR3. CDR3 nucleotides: TGTGCCAGCAGTTTAGCGGAGGGGGACGAGCAGTACGTC. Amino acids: CASSLAEGDEQYV.

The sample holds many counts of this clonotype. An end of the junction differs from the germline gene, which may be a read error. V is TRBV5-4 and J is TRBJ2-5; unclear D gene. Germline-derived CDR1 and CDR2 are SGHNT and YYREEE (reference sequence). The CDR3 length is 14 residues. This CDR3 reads CASSLAGAQETQYF. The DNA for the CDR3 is TGTGCCAGCAGTTTGGCTGGCGCCCAAGAGACCCAGTACTTC.

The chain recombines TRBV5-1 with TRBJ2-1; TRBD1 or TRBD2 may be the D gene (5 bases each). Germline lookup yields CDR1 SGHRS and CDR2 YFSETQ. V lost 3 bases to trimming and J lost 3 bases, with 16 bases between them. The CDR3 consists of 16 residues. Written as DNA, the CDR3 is TGCGCCAGCAGCTGGGACCCCGGGACGGACTACAATGAGCAGTTCTTC. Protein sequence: CASSWDPGTDYNEQFF.